This T cell receptor (beta chain) derives from a study of cytomegalovirus exposure and HLA in healthy donors (dated by TCRdb to 2015 to 2018). Study-wide context: An earlier analysis of some 600 of the donors reported around 280 Gb of sequence data and 100 million to 120 million unique TCR beta sequences obtained from about 170 million T cells. An early release that covered fewer than 800 HLA-typed donors contained about 300 gigabases of sequencing data and about 84 million unique TCR sequences. Of the 300 to 450 genotyped donors, roughly 85% fell in the genetic ancestry cluster associated with self-reported Caucasian donors. The study aimed to test whether signatures of past pathogen exposure could be identified by cataloging public T cell receptors. Using immunosequencing, the study profiled T cell repertoires from 500 to 800 subjects and related those repertoires to cytomegalovirus serostatus. Besides the first cohort of roughly 660 subjects, a separate validation cohort made up of 120 or so different subjects was used. High-throughput TCR immunosequencing, statistical association of individual TCRs with disease status, and machine learning were combined to predict cytomegalovirus infection status. A later analysis re-analyzed previously published TCR beta repertoires from hundreds of donors and added high-resolution HLA genotyping to study TCR occurrence patterns. The later analysis used no new phenotypic data to find candidate immune exposures, relying instead on TCR beta sequences and their occurrence across donors. An earlier analysis of roughly 580 of the donors used high-throughput TCR beta sequencing to judge whether each TCR beta V gene segment behaved as functional or pseudogenic. Donor age, sex, ethnicity and CMV serostatus were compiled together with the repertoire data. A later genetic analysis used genome-wide SNP genotypes for about 65% of the 666 donors, treating that subset as a discovery cohort. All discovery cohort repertoires had been generated using a single sequencing platform. Class I and class II HLA loci were covered by the typing at four-digit resolution. The number of donors typed differed by locus, with 629-630 for A, B, C, DRB1 and DQB1, roughly 520 for DQA1, about 610 for DPA1, and around 430 for DPB1. Roughly five DR-DQ haplotypes were handled as single units for association and clustering because linkage in the cohort was strong. On average, roughly 250,000 unique TCR beta nucleotide sequences were sequenced per donor among roughly 430 genotyped donors of the cohort, with 15% to 20% of those sequences being non-productive.

The study at large found these results: A further reported finding was that TCR beta sequences accurately predicted the HLA-A and HLA-B alleles for most subjects in the first cohort. Several of the top co-occurrence clusters appeared to be linked to parvovirus B19, influenza, CMV and Epstein-Barr virus, according to a later analysis. Because HLA typing was unavailable for some donors at each locus, only the typed subset was used in association tests. The sequencing pipeline was judged likely to have produced a cluster of highly shared sequence variants as a technical artifact. According to a later genetic analysis, donors in an Asian-associated ancestry cluster had fewer N-insertions in productive TCRs than the approximately 650-donor mean. In this cohort, only TCR beta chains were sequenced, and detectable features were limited by the absence of alpha or paired-chain data. In an earlier analysis of approximately 590 of the donors, most TCR beta V segments appeared in productive rearrangements about 90% or about 30% of the time, broadly matching IMGT annotations. Because the 87-base-pair reads could not distinguish some IMGT-functional V segments, including TRBV6-2 and TRBV6-3, those segments were excluded. According to the authors, the approach could potentially be generalized to other disease states and immunological phenotypes. When HLA alleles, especially DR and DQ, strongly co-occurred, attributing TCR associations to individual alleles was difficult. Specific HLA alleles were associated with over 15,000 TCR beta sequences at a false discovery rate of 0.05 in a later analysis. The classifier was reported to diagnose cytomegalovirus status with high specificity and sensitivity in both the original and validation cohorts. A total of fewer than 200 TCR beta chains were listed by the study as associated with cytomegalovirus. According to a later analysis, TCR association rates differed among HLA loci, with DRB1 alleles showing the most associated TCRs and HLA-C alleles showing the fewest. CMV serostatus was the only immune exposure information available for the cohort. Correlated functional status among segregating V segments might be attributable to linkage disequilibrium, but an unknown experimental factor could not be ruled out. According to a later analysis, most CMV-associated TCR beta chains appeared to be HLA-restricted, and the HLA associations seemed to be driven largely by CMV exposure. Sequencing depth was assumed to be roughly uniform across donors in the presence/absence analyses, though that assumption may not hold. Most TCR sequences were seen in very few donors, while some public TCRs were found in many individuals. An association between a missense DCLRE1C variant and V-gene and J-gene trimming of TCR beta chains was found in a later genetic analysis and replicated in an independent cohort. In a later analysis, HLA-associated TCR beta chains were found to be more clonally expanded and to have lower generation probabilities than equally common non-associated chains. About 15 rarely observed V segments, including chromosome 9 orphons, were excluded from the earlier analysis of several hundred of the donors because counts were too low. Three of the identified cytomegalovirus-associated TCR beta chains were confirmed in vitro to be specific for cytomegalovirus antigens.

Library creation used the immunoSEQ multiplex PCR assay. A mixture of 60 forward primers for TCR Vbeta segments and 13 reverse primers for TCR Jbeta segments was used in the multiplex PCR. The CDR3 region of rearranged TCR beta genes was amplified from genomic DNA by a multiplex PCR assay. The Illumina HiSeq System was used to sequence the amplified TCR beta libraries as 87-base-pair reads. Turning to the authors' computational methods: A later analysis tallied around 80 million unique TCR beta chains across the 666 repertoires, and approximately 9.9 million of those chains were shared by two or more donors. Raw reads were error-corrected and collapsed into unique sequences with a nearest-neighbor algorithm that merged closely related sequences to remove PCR and sequencing errors. V, D and J gene segments were assigned by aligning CDR3 sequences to IMGT reference sequences. For a sequence to be retained, a match of at least six nucleotides was required to both a V gene segment and a J gene segment. A rearrangement was called productive if the CDR3 had no stop codons and remained in frame with V and J, and every other rearrangement was called non-productive. Following IMGT convention, CDR3 was defined as the stretch from the second conserved V-encoded cysteine to the conserved J-encoded phenylalanine. The earlier analysis of 587 of the donors excluded any sequence lacking an unambiguous match to a single V gene segment. An earlier analysis of just under 600 of the donors called V segments functional above 56.7% productive rearrangements and segregating when the between-donor standard deviation exceeded 5%. A statistical classification framework was built to diagnose cytomegalovirus status from the catalog of TCR beta chain sequences. In a later analysis, V and J genes were assigned by comparing TCR nucleotide sequences against IMGT/GENE-DB human TR gene sequences. Using the TCRdist pipeline, a later analysis assigned CDR3 sequences along with most-parsimonious VDJ recombination scenarios. In a later analysis, each TCR beta chain was defined by its CDR3 amino acid sequence together with its V-gene family, and reads without a unique V-gene family were excluded. As a way to deal with suspected cross-contamination and a sequencing artifact, a later analysis dropped over 550 nucleotide sequences that were highly shared and had low generation probability. In a later analysis, a clonal expansion index for each public chain was calculated from normalized within-repertoire ranks of inferred template counts. In a later analysis, generation probabilities were computed using a VDJ recombination model fitted to out-of-frame rearrangements, and the results were checked against IGoR. Hypergeometric tests were used in a later analysis to score TCR-TCR, TCR-HLA and TCR-CMV co-occurrence, with a repertoire-size bias correction applied to the TCR pairs. A later analysis estimated false discovery rates by permuting HLA or CMV assignments 20 times. In a later analysis, co-occurring TCRs were grouped using DBSCAN, with TCRdist sequence similarity added in when clustering inside HLA-allele-positive subsets. Repertoires with fewer than 30,000 or more than 120,000 public chains were left out of co-occurrence clustering, as were four to six repertoires with anomalous nucleotide sharing. Entries here come from immuneACCESS through TCRdb and include only in-frame sequences with V and J called. Some clones fail to appear in such tables; in the studies checked, an unresolved V gene covers under half of the shortfall, and the cause of the remainder is unknown. V and J calls and clone size are those listed in that table; D and trimming were worked out from the DNA. The sample profile shows approximately 82,000 clones; about 74% of them were found once. The biggest ten clones account for 6.2% of the sample.

The cohort consisted of fewer than 700 healthy bone marrow donors. Cohort members were all nominally healthy when sampled, although unrecorded immune exposures were likely present. The donor tested CMV seropositive and was one of the 289 seropositive cohort members. A peripheral blood sample was provided by each donor, and peripheral blood mononuclear cells were used for TCR beta sequencing. The Qiagen DNeasy Blood Extraction Kit was used to extract genomic DNA from the blood cell samples. This clone showed up just a few times. Which antigen it targets is not known. Base qualities are not recorded, but no much larger clone differs from it by a single base. V is shortened by 1 base, J by 4 bases, and the region joining them spans 5 bases. The germline V gene supplies CDR1 MNHNS and CDR2 SASEGT. The CDR3 runs 13 residues from the cysteine to the phenylalanine. Only CDR3 DNA is held: 39 bases, read in frame from base 1.

The source of this sequence is a woman aged 50 to 65 in good health and CMV-seropositive. The sequenced sample consisted of PBMCs. The chain joins TRBV6-1 to TRBJ1-5, with a weak D call of TRBD1 (5 bases match). The CDR3 in this case is CASSEGQNQPQHF. DNA sequence: TGTGCCAGCAGTGAAGGACAGAATCAGCCCCAGCATTTT.